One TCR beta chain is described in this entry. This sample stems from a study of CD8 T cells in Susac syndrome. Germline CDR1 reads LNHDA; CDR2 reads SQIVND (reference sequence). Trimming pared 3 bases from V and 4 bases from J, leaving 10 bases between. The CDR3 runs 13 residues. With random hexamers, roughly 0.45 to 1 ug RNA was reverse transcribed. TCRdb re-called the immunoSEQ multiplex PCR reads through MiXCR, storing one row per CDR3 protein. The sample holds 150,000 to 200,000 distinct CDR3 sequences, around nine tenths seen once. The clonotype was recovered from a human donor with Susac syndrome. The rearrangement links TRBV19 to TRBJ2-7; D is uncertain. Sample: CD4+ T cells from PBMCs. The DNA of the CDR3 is TGTGCCAGTAGTATCCCGGGTTCATACGAGCAGTACTTC. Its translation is CASSIPGSYEQYF.